The 16 T cell receptor beta chains below all came from one sample that was sequenced in a study of monozygotic twins with inflammatory bowel disease (dated by TCRdb to 2018 to 2020). To prepare the library, 5' RACE was applied. TCRdb lists the instrument as Illumina HiSeq 2500. TCRdb reanalyzed the reads, keeping one entry per CDR3 protein sequence and omitting DNA. The sample table gives some 160,000 distinct CDR3 sequences. Just under 7.5% of the sample is held by the ten biggest clonotypes. The specimen sequenced was blood. Receptors originate from a human donor with ulcerative colitis or Crohn's disease, or a healthy co-twin of an affected twin (not recorded which).

The gene calls are TRBV20-1 and TRBJ1-5. CDR3 length equals 13 residues. Per the germline V gene, CDR1 is DFQATT and CDR2 is SNEGSKA (reference sequence). Here the CDR3 reads CSAIATSNQPQHF.

V usage is TRBV6-5 and J usage is TRBJ1-1; TCRdb's D call of TRBD1 is untestable without DNA. Looked up from germline, CDR1 is MNHEY and CDR2 is SVGAGI. This CDR3 has 13 residues. The CDR3 region is CASSYRADTEAFF.

This sequence joins TRBV7-8 and TRBJ1-5. Germline V gene lookup returns CDR1 SGHVS and CDR2 FQNEAQ. The CDR3 contains 16 residues. CDR3 loop: CASTSVVGFSNQPQHF.

The chain links TRBV5-1 to TRBJ2-7; the D call from TCRdb, TRBD1, cannot be confirmed without DNA. Germline V lookup: CDR1 SGHRS, CDR2 YFSETQ. This CDR3 is 15 amino acids long. CDR3: CASSLEWQGANEQYF.

This sequence joins TRBV12-3 or TRBV12-4 and TRBJ2-1; TCRdb picks TRBD2, but there is no DNA to check that call. The CDR3 has 15 amino acids. This CDR3 is CASNPRGDSYNEQFF.

The chain carries TRBV7-2 and TRBJ2-5; the D gene TCRdb calls, TRBD1, cannot be checked with no DNA. The CDR3 has 15 residues. Germline assignment: CDR1 SGHTA and CDR2 FQGNSA. The CDR3 is CASSLFFRGGETQYF.

J is TRBJ2-4 and V is TRBV19; the TRBD1 assignment by TCRdb is unverifiable without DNA. Germline CDR1 is LNHDA and CDR2 is SQIVND (reference sequence). The CDR3 totals 14 residues. The CDR3 sequence is CASSPGTTGHIQYF.

V is TRBV20-1 and J is TRBJ2-3; TCRdb indicates TRBD1, and absent DNA this call remains unverified. CDR3 length: 15 amino acids. Germline V gene sequence: CDR1 DFQATT, CDR2 SNEGSKA (reference sequence). Here the CDR3 reads CSARAQGTSTDTQYF.

The chain joins TRBV11-3 to TRBJ2-1; the TRBD1 assignment by TCRdb is unverifiable without DNA. Germline-derived CDR1 and CDR2 are SGHNT and YENEEA. The CDR3 is made up of 13 amino acids. The CDR3 protein is CASSPLGDNEQFF.

The chain uses TRBV7-2 and TRBJ2-7; TCRdb's D call, TRBD2, is unchecked because there is no DNA. Germline V gene lookup returns CDR1 SGHTA and CDR2 FQGNSA. The CDR3 runs 14 residues. This CDR3 reads CASSDIAGPFEQYF.

The V and J genes are TRBV20-1 and TRBJ2-5; with no DNA, the TCRdb D assignment of TRBD1 cannot be verified. The CDR3 contains 14 residues. Looked up from germline, CDR1 is DFQATT and CDR2 is SNEGSKA (reference sequence). The CDR3: CSARPRQTEETQYF.

CDR3 in amino acids: CASSPSGHNGANVLTF. The chain joins TRBV7-3 to TRBJ2-6; TCRdb proposes TRBD2, but this gene call is untestable without DNA. This CDR3 region has 16 residues. Per germline, CDR1 SGHTA and CDR2 FQGTGA.

The chain uses TRBV5-1 and TRBJ2-2; the TRBD1 assignment by TCRdb is unverifiable without DNA. CDR3 length: 13 amino acids. The germline V gene has CDR1 SGHRS and CDR2 YFSETQ. This chain's CDR3 is CASSLPVTGELFF.

The rearrangement joins TRBV20-1 to TRBJ1-1. Germline CDR1 DFQATT, CDR2 SNEGSKA (reference sequence). The CDR3 extends over 13 amino acids. CDR3 sequence: CSARVGSRTEAFF.

The chain employs TRBV20-1 and TRBJ1-1. Per germline, CDR1 DFQATT and CDR2 SNEGSKA (reference sequence). CDR3 size: 12 residues. CDR3 loop: CSAVPGNTEAFF.

The V call is TRBV2, the J call TRBJ1-3; as DNA is missing, the TRBD1 call by TCRdb cannot be tested. The V gene's germline CDR1 is SNHLY and CDR2 FYNNEI. CDR3 length: 15 amino acids. This chain's CDR3 is CASSRDRTSGNTIYF.